This T cell receptor (beta chain) is drawn from a study of T-cell reconstitution after alpha-beta-depleted transplantation in children. Trimming removed 1 base from V and 7 bases from J, with 12 bases in between. Germline V lookup: CDR1 SGHRS, CDR2 YFSETQ. The CDR3 length is 14 residues. This clonotype came up a few times. Preparation of the TCRbeta library used unique molecular identifiers. TCRdb reanalysed the PCR reads using MiXCR and keeps one entry per CDR3 protein. In the table there are more than 150,000 distinct CDR3 sequences, about 6.3% of which are singletons. The chain has TRBV5-1 and TRBJ2-1, with a tentative D call TRBD1 (6 bases). The material sequenced was PBMCs from the stem cell graft donor, taken from the stem cell graft. The source is a human donor who donated a stem cell graft to a child with Wiskott-Aldrich syndrome. The CDR3 is CASSLWGPGNEQFF. CDR3 nucleotides: TGCGCCAGCAGCTTGTGGGGGCCAGGGAATGAGCAGTTCTTC.